Listed below are T cell receptor beta chains from one sample, sequenced in a study of blood T cell repertoires in COVID-19. Sequenced by immunoSEQ multiplex PCR; TCRdb stores in-frame clones only, minus some. This table holds approximately 300,000 clones, about nine tenths found once. What was sequenced was peripheral blood. The receptor source for this set is a woman aged 45-59 years who had recovered from COVID-19. CDR3s include the opening cysteine and the closing phenylalanine or tryptophan. The D gene is left open where the match is weak. Rows may omit the clone size; those that give it use once, few, many or a size class.

j_call,v_call,clone_size,cdr3_length,d_call,cdr3_aa,cdr3_nt
TRBJ1-2,TRBV28,-,15,TRBD1,CASSFSRRGRYGYTF,TGTGCCAGCAGTTTCAGCCGCAGGGGGCGTTATGGCTACACCTTC
TRBJ2-1,TRBV7-2,-,15,TRBD2,CASSPTLTSGRAQFF,TGTGCCAGCAGCCCCACGTTGACTAGCGGGCGGGCGCAGTTCTTC
TRBJ2-1,TRBV3-1/TRBV3-2,-,13,-,CASSRLGYNEQFF,TGTGCCAGCAGCCGACTAGGCTACAATGAGCAGTTCTTC
TRBJ2-5,TRBV28,-,16,TRBD2,CASSLWGTSGQETQYF,TGTGCCAGCAGTTTATGGGGGACTAGCGGCCAAGAGACCCAGTACTTC
TRBJ1-4,TRBV19,-,13,-,CASQRGVYEKLFF,TGTGCCAGTCAAAGGGGTGTATATGAAAAACTGTTTTTT
TRBJ2-7,TRBV12-3/TRBV12-4,-,12,-,CASSRATYEQYF,TGTGCCAGCTCGAGGGCGACCTACGAGCAGTACTTC
TRBJ2-1,TRBV11-2,once,16,TRBD2,CASSEGTSGTYNEQFF,TGTGCCAGCAGCGAGGGGACTAGCGGGACGTACAATGAGCAGTTCTTC
TRBJ2-7,TRBV28,-,15,TRBD2,CASSPLQAGTYEQYF,TGTGCCAGCAGTCCCCTACAAGCGGGAACCTACGAGCAGTACTTC
TRBJ2-3,TRBV5-1,-,17,-,CASSPLEGLLRSDTQYF,TGCGCCAGCAGCCCCCTAGAGGGACTTCTCCGCTCAGATACGCAGTATTTT
TRBJ1-2,TRBV29-1,-,12,-,CSVATGVYGYTF,TGCAGCGTTGCGACCGGGGTGTATGGCTACACCTTC
TRBJ2-7,TRBV18,-,13,TRBD2,CASSYGTTYEQYF,TGTGCCAGCTCATATGGGACTACCTACGAGCAGTACTTC
TRBJ2-3,TRBV20-1,-,15,-,CSASTGTLGPDTQYF,TGCAGTGCCAGTACCGGGACTCTCGGTCCCGATACGCAGTATTTT
TRBJ2-7,TRBV19,-,15,-,CASSIVSRGTYEQYF,TGTGCCAGTAGTATAGTAAGCCGGGGGACCTACGAGCAGTACTTC
TRBJ1-2,TRBV5-6,-,15,-,CASSIVGGLTHGYTF,TGTGCCAGCAGCATTGTGGGGGGACTTACTCATGGCTACACCTTC
TRBJ1-2,TRBV6-2/TRBV6-3,-,17,-,CASSPLVGGFGNYGYTF,TGTGCCAGCAGTCCCCTCGTTGGGGGGTTTGGAAACTATGGCTACACCTTC
TRBJ1-5,TRBV28,-,11,-,CASSSLQPQHF,TGTGCCAGCAGTTCATTGCAGCCCCAGCATTTT
TRBJ2-3,TRBV9,once,16,-,CASSASILAATDTQYF,TGTGCCAGCAGCGCGAGTATCCTAGCAGCCACAGATACGCAGTATTTT
TRBJ2-7,TRBV2,once,12,-,CASSDRGHEQYF,TGTGCCAGCAGTGACAGGGGCCACGAGCAGTACTTC
TRBJ2-7,TRBV28,-,16,-,CASSLYGRVIPYEQYF,TGTGCCAGCAGTTTATACGGCAGGGTGATCCCCTACGAGCAGTACTTC
TRBJ2-2,TRBV4-1,-,16,-,CASSQGGLTMTGELFF,TGCGCCAGCAGCCAAGGGGGACTGACGATGACCGGGGAGCTGTTTTTT
TRBJ2-5,TRBV4-2,once,18,TRBD1,CASSHSGQGNIIKETQYF,TGTGCCAGCAGCCACTCGGGACAGGGAAATATAATCAAAGAGACCCAGTACTTC
TRBJ1-5,TRBV28,few,12,-,CASSSPGRGQHF,TGTGCCAGCAGTTCCCCGGGGAGGGGCCAGCATTTT
TRBJ2-3,TRBV5-4,-,15,TRBD1,CASSSSWGQGDTQYF,TGTGCCAGCAGCTCCTCGTGGGGACAGGGTGATACGCAGTATTTT
TRBJ1-1,TRBV5-1,-,16,-,CASSLEFVGGNTEAFF,TGCGCCAGCAGCTTGGAATTCGTCGGCGGGAACACTGAAGCTTTCTTT
TRBJ2-7,TRBV6-5,-,15,TRBD1,CASSSTGTEHYEQYF,TGTGCCAGCAGTTCCACCGGGACAGAGCACTACGAGCAGTACTTC
TRBJ1-4,TRBV7-8,-,15,-,CASSLAGPTNEKLFF,TGTGCCAGCAGCTTAGCGGGGCCAACTAATGAAAAACTGTTTTTT
TRBJ1-1,TRBV20-1,-,11,-,CSARDNREAFF,TGCAGTGCTAGAGATAATCGGGAAGCTTTCTTT
TRBJ2-7,TRBV5-1,once,15,-,CASSFGGGVAYEQYF,TGCGCCAGCAGCTTTGGTGGCGGAGTGGCCTACGAGCAGTACTTC
TRBJ2-1,TRBV7-2,-,17,TRBD2,CASSLPQTSGSKFEQFF,TGTGCCAGCAGCTTACCACAGACTAGCGGGAGTAAGTTTGAGCAGTTCTTC
TRBJ2-7,TRBV3-1/TRBV3-2,-,13,TRBD2,CASSQGGGYEQYF,TGTGCCAGCAGCCAAGGGGGGGGCTACGAGCAGTACTTC
TRBJ2-2,TRBV5-1,-,15,-,CASSPEIGRTGELFF,TGCGCCAGCAGCCCGGAAATCGGGAGAACGGGGGAGCTGTTTTTT
TRBJ2-1,TRBV9,-,17,TRBD2,CASSGGPSGRVYNEQFF,TGTGCCAGCAGCGGGGGACCTAGCGGGAGGGTCTACAATGAGCAGTTCTTC
TRBJ1-1,TRBV7-9,-,12,-,CASNRDTTEAFF,TGTGCCAGCAACAGGGATACCACTGAAGCTTTCTTT
TRBJ1-2,TRBV27,-,13,TRBD1,CASRVTGTPGYTF,TGTGCCAGCAGGGTGACAGGGACGCCTGGCTACACCTTC
TRBJ2-2,TRBV4-3,-,15,TRBD1,CASSQDLRGQGELFF,TGCGCCAGCAGCCAAGATCTAAGGGGGCAAGGGGAGCTGTTTTTT
TRBJ1-2,TRBV5-6,-,14,-,CASSSTGIDYGYTF,TGTGCCAGCAGCTCAACAGGGATTGACTATGGCTACACCTTC
TRBJ1-6,TRBV10-1,-,18,TRBD1,CASRRGGGQGSYNSPLHF,TGCGCCAGCAGGAGGGGGGGAGGACAGGGGTCCTATAATTCACCCCTCCACTTT
TRBJ1-1,TRBV7-8,-,13,-,CASRDSLNTEAFF,TGTGCCAGCAGGGACAGTTTGAACACTGAAGCTTTCTTT